What follows are 28 T cell receptor beta chains derived from one specimen sequenced in a study of blood T cell repertoires in COVID-19 (TCRdb year 2020). The library was produced with the immunoSEQ multiplex PCR assay. Imported from immuneACCESS, the table was reduced by TCRdb to in-frame sequences with V and J called. These copies leave out some clones; in studies compared against another copy, an unresolved V gene accounts for under half, and the cause of the remainder is not known. A total of approximately 220,000 clones appear in this sample, 70% to 90% of them only once. Jointly, the top ten make up around 4.5% of the sample. The sequenced sample was PBMCs or T cells enriched from blood (not recorded which). These receptors originate from a woman aged 25 to 39 who had been exposed to COVID-19.

The chain has TRBV7-2 and TRBJ2-2; a weak D match, TRBD2 (5 bases). This CDR3 region has 13 residues. Germline assignment: CDR1 SGHTA and CDR2 FQGNSA. With 2 bases removed from V and 7 bases from J, the gap between germline ends came to 8 bases. CDR3: CASSLKAGGELFF. In nucleotides, the CDR3 is TGTGCCAGCAGCTTAAAGGCGGGCGGGGAGCTGTTTTTT. The full variable domain, rest sourced from reference TRBV7-2 and TRBJ2-2, is GAGVSQSPSNKVTEKGKDVELRCDPISGHTALYWYRQSLGQGLEFLIYFQGNSAPDKSGLPSDRFSAERTGGSVSTLTIQRTQQEDSAVYLCASSLKAGGELFFGEGSRLTVL.

The gene calls are TRBV2 and TRBJ2-3; TRBD1 matches 10 bases. Looked up from germline, CDR1 is SNHLY and CDR2 is FYNNEI. This CDR3 spans 13 amino acids. Trimming took 5 bases from V and 10 from J; bases not matched to a gene: 6. CDR3: CASSLDRGRPQYF. The CDR3 DNA is TGTGCCAGCAGTCTCGACAGGGGGCGCCCGCAGTATTTT.

J is TRBJ1-5 and V is TRBV10-3; tentative D call: TRBD1 (5 bases). Germline CDR1 reads ENHRY; CDR2 reads SYGVKD. Trimming cost V 0 bases and J 3 bases, with 9 bases left between them. This CDR3 comprises 15 residues. The CDR3 loop is CAISESEGHNQPQHF. CDR3 coding DNA: TGTGCCATCAGTGAGTCGGAGGGGCACAATCAGCCCCAGCATTTT.

This clone was picked up one time. V gene TRBV7-8 combines with J gene TRBJ2-4, with TRBD1 matching 10 bases. Germline values: CDR1 SGHVS, CDR2 FQNEAQ. The CDR3 sequence is 14 residues long. Unmatched junction bases numbered 1, after V lost 1 base and J lost 7 bases. The chain's CDR3 is CASSLGGQGNIQYF. The CDR3 bases are TGTGCCAGCAGCTTAGGGGGACAGGGGAACATTCAGTACTTC.

The V gene is TRBV19, the J gene TRBJ2-4; the D gene is possibly TRBD1 (6 bases). Germline CDR1 is LNHDA and CDR2 is SQIVND (reference sequence). Trimming took off 4 bases at V and 0 bases at J, with 13 bases between the two ends. There are 16 residues in the CDR3. In nucleotides, the CDR3 is TGTGCCAGTAGTAACGACAGGTCTTTAGCCAAAAACATTCAGTACTTC. It codes for CASSNDRSLAKNIQYF.

This clone appeared a few times. The gene calls are TRBV28 and TRBJ2-2; 10 bases align to TRBD2. Trimming took 3 bases from V and 7 from J; bases not matched to a gene: 5. CDR1 MDHEN and CDR2 SYDVKM come from the germline V gene. This CDR3 has 15 residues. The CDR3 DNA reads TGTGCCAGCAGTTTCCCCAGCGGGGGGGTCGGGGAGCTGTTTTTT. Protein sequence: CASSFPSGGVGELFF.

The V call is TRBV3-1 (or the pseudogene TRBV3-2), the J call TRBJ1-1; 11 nucleotides agree with TRBD1. This CDR3 spans 17 amino acids. The V gene end was trimmed by 0 bases and the J gene end by 4 bases; junction bases not matched to a gene: 7. Germline values: CDR1 LGHDT, CDR2 YNNKEL (reference sequence). CDR3: CASSQDPGTGGFTEAFF. CDR3 nucleotide sequence: TGTGCCAGCAGCCAAGATCCCGGGACAGGGGGTTTCACTGAAGCTTTCTTT.

The J gene is TRBJ1-2, the V gene TRBV7-9; D unresolved. The CDR3 contains 15 residues. V lost 0 bases and J 0 bases, leaving 8 bases between the germline ends. CDR1 and CDR2 from the germline V gene are SEHNR and FQNEAQ (reference sequence). The CDR3, as DNA: TGTGCCAGCAGCTTAGCCGGGGAGTCTAACTATGGCTACACCTTC. Its translation: CASSLAGESNYGYTF.

The rearrangement links TRBV6-5 to TRBJ2-3, with D hard to call. This CDR3 comprises 11 residues. V shed 6 bases and J shed 9 bases, with 10 bases lying between them. CDR1 is MNHEY and CDR2 is SVGAGI in the germline V gene. CDR3 region: CASRLSETQYF. In DNA form, the CDR3 reads TGTGCCAGCAGGCTCAGCGAGACGCAGTATTTT.

The chain is built from TRBV5-4 and TRBJ2-3; 13 bases line up with TRBD2. Germline V gene sequence: CDR1 SGHNT, CDR2 YYREEE (reference sequence). CDR3 length equals 18 residues. V lost 4 bases to trimming and J lost 2 bases; unmatched junction nucleotides: 10. This CDR3 is CASSPGTSGEVYTDTQYF. The DNA for the CDR3 is TGTGCCAGCAGCCCCGGGACTAGCGGGGAAGTTTACACAGATACGCAGTATTTT.

The rearrangement uses TRBV29-1 and TRBJ2-1; TRBD1 aligns across 12 bases. Germline CDR1 is SQVTM and CDR2 is ANQGSEA. Trimming cost V 6 bases and J 7 bases; bases outside gene matches: 4. The CDR3 extends over 13 amino acids. CDR3 sequence: CSVRDRGPNEQFF. The CDR3 DNA follows: TGCAGCGTCCGGGACAGGGGGCCAAATGAGCAGTTCTTC.

The rearrangement links TRBV9 to TRBJ1-1; TRBD1 matches at 11 bases. Losses at the gene ends were 3 bases for V and 11 bases for J; bases not matched to a gene: 9. The germline V gene encodes CDR1 SGDLS and CDR2 YYNGEE. This CDR3 has 14 residues. CDR3 nucleotide sequence: TGTGCCAGCAGCGGTGGACAGGGGGCGACGGGGGCTTTCTTT. This gives the protein CASSGGQGATGAFF.

This chain uses TRBV10-3 with TRBJ1-3, with D unclear. The CDR3 spans 15 residues. Germline V gene sequence: CDR1 ENHRY, CDR2 SYGVKD. The V end was cut by 2 bases, the J end by 0 bases, with 8 bases between. The DNA for the CDR3 is TGTGCCATCAGTGAGCTCGACAACTCTGGAAACACCATATATTTT. Translation gives CAISELDNSGNTIYF.

The chain recombines TRBV7-9 with TRBJ1-1, with 8 bases matching TRBD1. Trimming removed 5 bases from V and 6 bases from J; junction bases left unmatched: 8. Germline V lookup: CDR1 SEHNR, CDR2 FQNEAQ (reference sequence). The CDR3 is 14 residues long. For the CDR3, the DNA is TGTGCCAGCAGCCCCCGGACAGGGCAAGCTGAAGCTTTCTTT. Its protein is CASSPRTGQAEAFF.

The V gene is TRBV7-3, the J gene TRBJ2-1; TRBD2 matches 8 bases. Losses at the gene ends were 5 bases for V and 7 bases for J; bases not matched to a gene: 13. The CDR3 runs 16 residues. The germline V gene encodes CDR1 SGHTA and CDR2 FQGTGA. CDR3 sequence reads: CASSPGLARAGNEQFF. Here the CDR3 DNA reads TGTGCCAGCAGCCCCGGACTAGCCCGGGCGGGTAATGAGCAGTTCTTC.

DNA for the CDR3: TGTGCCAGCCGATTAATGGGGACAGGGACCACCGGGGAGCTGTTTTTT. It yields the protein CASRLMGTGTTGELFF. The chain recombines TRBV7-8 with TRBJ2-2; TRBD1 agrees at 9 bases. CDR1 is SGHVS, CDR2 FQNEAQ, per germline. The CDR3 is 16 amino acids. Trimming removed 8 bases from V and 4 bases from J; junction bases left unmatched: 11.

This clone has just one count. The V and J genes are TRBV10-3 and TRBJ2-7; 8 bases agree with TRBD1. Germline assignment: CDR1 ENHRY and CDR2 SYGVKD. The CDR3 has 14 amino acids. J gave up 2 bases and V 8 bases, and 8 bases lay outside the gene matches. The CDR3 coding sequence is TGTGCCATCGGGCCGACAGGGGAGCCCTACGAGCAGTACTTC. Translated, it gives CAIGPTGEPYEQYF.

This sequence joins TRBV10-3 and TRBJ1-2; 12 nucleotides match TRBD1. The germline V gene encodes CDR1 ENHRY and CDR2 SYGVKD. The CDR3 sequence is 18 residues long. J lost 4 bases, V lost 4 bases, and 13 bases had no gene match. This chain's CDR3 is CAISAYEGQGAWAYGYTF. The CDR3 coding sequence is TGTGCCATCAGTGCCTACGAGGGACAGGGGGCTTGGGCCTATGGCTACACCTTC.

The chain joins TRBV11-3 to TRBJ2-1; 11 nucleotides align to TRBD1. Germline trimming cut 4 bases from V and 2 bases from J; bases unmatched to any gene: 13. CDR3 size: 19 residues. Germline lookup yields CDR1 SGHNT and CDR2 YENEEA. The CDR3 region is CASSYRDRGFVGAYNEQFF. The CDR3 DNA reads as TGTGCCAGCAGCTACAGGGACAGGGGGTTTGTCGGGGCCTACAATGAGCAGTTCTTC.

V is TRBV3-1 (or the pseudogene TRBV3-2) and J is TRBJ2-7; 11 bases match TRBD1. Germline trimming cut 4 bases from V and 2 bases from J; bases unmatched to any gene: 4. The CDR3 spans 15 residues. Per the germline V gene, CDR1 is LGHDT and CDR2 is YNNKEL (reference sequence). The CDR3 DNA sequence: TGTGCCAGCAGCCGGGGACAGGGGGTCACCTACGAGCAGTACTTC. Translating it yields CASSRGQGVTYEQYF.

J is TRBJ1-2 and V is TRBV27, with D possibly TRBD1 on 6 matching bases. Germline V gene data show CDR1 as MNHEY and CDR2 as SMNVEV (reference sequence). The CDR3 totals 13 residues. Between the trimmed V and J ends, which lost 6 bases and 8 bases, there was a span of 16 bases. CDR3 nucleotide sequence: TGTGCCAGCAGCACCCCCGGGACAAGGGGCTACACCTTC. Amino acids: CASSTPGTRGYTF.

V usage is TRBV11-3 and J usage is TRBJ1-4, with 10 bases identical to TRBD1. The V segment lost 5 bases and the J segment 7 bases; nucleotides outside the gene matches: 13. CDR3 length equals 17 residues. CDR1 and CDR2 (germline): SGHNT, YENEEA. CDR3 sequence: CASSPGTGAARGEKLFF. The CDR3 coding sequence is TGTGCCAGCAGCCCCGGGACAGGGGCCGCGCGAGGTGAAAAACTGTTTTTT.

This clone came up once. V gene TRBV19 combines with J gene TRBJ2-1; TRBD1 aligns across 9 bases. Trimming removed 1 base from V and 6 bases from J; junction bases left unmatched: 4. Germline CDR1 and CDR2: LNHDA and SQIVND (reference sequence). The CDR3 has 15 amino acids. CDR3 sequence reads: CASSIAGTGFNEQFF. The DNA of the CDR3 is TGTGCCAGTAGTATAGCCGGGACAGGGTTCAATGAGCAGTTCTTC.

The CDR3: CASSYGQGSLYYTF. CDR3 sequence (DNA): TGTGCCAGCAGCTACGGACAGGGAAGTTTGTACTACACCTTC. This chain connects TRBV5-6 to TRBJ1-2, with 8 bases aligning to TRBD1. This CDR3 is built from 14 residues. Germline V gene sequence: CDR1 SGHDT, CDR2 YYEEEE. J was trimmed by 10 bases and V by 3 bases; bases with no gene match: 11.

The chain recombines TRBV10-3 with TRBJ2-1; D might be TRBD1 (5 bases). Trimming took off 5 bases at V and 4 bases at J, with 9 bases between the two ends. Germline-derived CDR1 and CDR2 are ENHRY and SYGVKD. The CDR3 covers 13 residues. The CDR3 DNA follows: TGTGCCATCAGTTTAGACAGTTACAATGAGCAGTTCTTC. Translated, it gives CAISLDSYNEQFF.

V usage is TRBV29-1 and J usage is TRBJ2-7, with 7 nucleotides matching TRBD1. The trim removed 3 bases at V and 4 bases at J, leaving 6 bases unmatched. Germline CDR1 SQVTM, CDR2 ANQGSEA. CDR3 size: 13 residues. The CDR3: CSVDLGTEYEQYF. Here the CDR3 DNA reads TGCAGCGTTGATTTGGGGACAGAATACGAGCAGTACTTC.

V usage is TRBV3-1 (or the pseudogene TRBV3-2) and J usage is TRBJ2-7, with D unresolved. Germline V gene sequence: CDR1 LGHDT, CDR2 YNNKEL (reference sequence). This CDR3 is 14 amino acids long. Trimming removed 1 base at V and 4 bases at J, with 11 bases between. CDR3 in amino acids: CASSQAPIAYEQYF. The CDR3 DNA sequence: TGTGCCAGCAGCCAAGCTCCTATAGCATACGAGCAGTACTTC.

The DNA for the CDR3 is TGTGCCAGCACTCCCATAGCGGGGGGGCTGAGGGAGCAGTTCTTC. Its protein is CASTPIAGGLREQFF. V usage is TRBV7-8 and J usage is TRBJ2-1; 11 bases agree with TRBD2. V lost 7 bases and J lost 10; bases outside the gene matches: 12. CDR1 and CDR2 from the germline V gene are SGHVS and FQNEAQ. The CDR3 runs to 15 residues.